This T cell receptor (beta chain) derives from a study of blood T cell repertoires in COVID-19. Study-level background: Spain, Italy and the United States supplied samples that represented acute and convalescent COVID-19. PBMCs, B-cell-depleted T cells, or T cells provided the cDNA or gDNA that made up the material.

V was cut by 5 bases and J by 3 bases, with 14 bases left in between. The V gene's germline CDR1 is SGHNT and CDR2 YYREEE (reference sequence). This CDR3 spans 14 amino acids. In the original processing: Reference gene primer amplification gave nucleated cell count estimates. Clones were read by immunoSEQ multiplex PCR, and TCRdb kept only the in-frame ones, dropping some. V and J calls and clone size are as listed in that table; D and trimming were resolved from the DNA. The sample lists approximately 120,000 clones, more than 70% occurring once. Specimen: peripheral blood. This sequence joins TRBV5-4 and TRBJ2-5; maybe TRBD2 (6 bases). This receptor was identified in a woman of 80 years or more with acute or convalescent COVID-19. CDR3 nucleotide sequence: TGTGCCAGCAGGAGCGGGCTGGGGGAAGAGACCCAGTACTTC. Translating it yields CASRSGLGEETQYF.